This T cell receptor beta chain was recovered during a study of T cell repertoires in cytomegalovirus infection. On the study more broadly: Public TCR beta signatures indicated both CMV infection and matching HLA type.

Worth noting for this clonotype: Its specificity is not known.

Via MiXCR, TCRdb re-called the reads, giving one row per CDR3 protein. This sample has some 200,000 distinct CDR3 sequences, with more than 9% found just once. V was pared by 6 bases and J by 7 bases, with 13 bases between. The CDR3 spans 13 residues. Germline V gene data show CDR1 as MNHEY and CDR2 as SVGEGT. Study conclusions and caveats: Within the response measured ex vivo, HLA-C-restricted CMV-specific TCR beta clonotypes were dominant.

The sequenced sample was PBMCs. The J gene is TRBJ2-1, the V gene TRBV6-2 or TRBV6-3; D gene unclear. This clonotype was sampled from a human donor in good health (CMV status not recorded). Some clones in this sample may be carry-over from other donors' samples. The CDR3 is CASRPGPWNEQFF. The CDR3 DNA follows: TGTGCCAGCAGGCCAGGCCCCTGGAATGAGCAGTTCTTC.